Here is one TCR beta chain with its context. Its antigen is undetermined. The data are from a study of circulating and synovial CD4+ cells in juvenile arthritis. Here immunoSEQ multiplex PCR was the method, and the copy in TCRdb shows in-frame clones only, minus some. The sample comprises about 30,000 clones, approximately 92% of which are singletons, and about 3.1% rests with the top ten. CDR3 length: 18 residues. Deletions cut 3 bases from V and 0 bases from J, with 20 bases between. CDR1 is KGHSH and CDR2 is LQKENI in the germline V gene. Study observations and caveats: These repertoires were less diverse than bulk blood CD4 repertoires. Bulk blood CD4 samples held at least an order of magnitude more or fewer genomes than CPL. Compared with bulk blood, circulating pathogenic-like lymphocytes shared substantially more CDR3 sequences with synovial T cells. Circulating pathogenic-like and bulk T cells looked alike by Vbeta family usage.

The sequenced sample consisted of CD4+ T cells from blood. The rearrangement links TRBV18 to TRBJ1-1; a possible D gene is TRBD1 (6 bases). This receptor was obtained from a human donor with juvenile idiopathic arthritis. The chain's CDR3 is CASSPLVFGSGVNTEAFF. The CDR3 DNA reads TGTGCCAGCTCACCTTTGGTCTTTGGGTCAGGGGTGAACACTGAAGCTTTCTTT.